These T cell receptor beta chains were read from a single sample in a study of identical twins. TCRdb used MiXCR to reprocess the 5' RACE reads, holding one entry per CDR3 protein. The data contain hundreds of thousands of distinct CDR3 sequences, approximately 22% of them seen just once; the ten biggest clones take up 4% to 4.5%. These data also featured in a second study, about T cells expressing NK-cell markers.

Sequencing input: PBMCs. The origin of the receptors is a woman aged 18-35 years in good health. The conserved cysteine and the conserved F or W are not part of the CDR3 here.

J gene,CDR3 length,V gene,CDR3 protein
TRBJ2-1,11,TRBV12-3/TRBV12-4,ASSFGVYNEQF
TRBJ1-2,14,TRBV5-1,ASSLSDRSLLYGYT
TRBJ2-7,12,TRBV4-1,ASSPDGTYYEQY
TRBJ1-4,12,TRBV6-5,ASSYDPEYEKLF
TRBJ2-3,11,TRBV7-9,ASSGQGVRTQY
TRBJ2-5,14,TRBV18,ASSPLQLPQGGAQY
TRBJ2-1,12,TRBV2,ASKRQAAYNEQF
TRBJ2-5,13,TRBV6-1,ASRAQGYVKETQY
TRBJ1-2,9,TRBV12-3/TRBV12-4,ASTQDWRYT
TRBJ1-4,11,TRBV6-2/TRBV6-3,ASLQSGDEKLF
TRBJ2-5,13,TRBV11-3,ASSLIGTTEETQY
TRBJ2-5,13,TRBV12-3/TRBV12-4,ASTLLAGGLETQY
TRBJ1-3,12,TRBV2,ASSVPSSGNTIY
TRBJ2-3,13,TRBV20-1,SARETSDQADTQY
TRBJ2-1,8,TRBV29-1,SVEGLRQF
TRBJ1-1,12,TRBV12-3/TRBV12-4,ASRIRSMNTEAF
TRBJ2-3,14,TRBV6-5,ASSYSPGLGTDTQY
TRBJ2-7,13,TRBV6-5,ASSYHRDRAHEQY
TRBJ2-5,13,TRBV12-3/TRBV12-4,ASSWVTTSMETQY
TRBJ2-7,9,TRBV20-1,SARDQREQY
TRBJ1-2,12,TRBV12-3/TRBV12-4,ASTGEGWNYGYT
TRBJ2-7,14,TRBV3-1,ASSQDMAGRIYEQY
TRBJ2-7,13,TRBV5-1,ASHRVTGGGSEQY
TRBJ2-6,14,TRBV27,ASMTGTFSGANVLT
TRBJ2-7,10,TRBV12-3/TRBV12-4,ATFGGSYEQY
TRBJ1-1,14,TRBV20-1,SARRTGSLGDTEAF
TRBJ2-1,15,TRBV12-3/TRBV12-4,ASRQFGQGGPYNEQF
TRBJ1-2,12,TRBV6-1,ASSEAPGSYGYT
TRBJ2-3,13,TRBV6-1,ASSEEASRTDTQY
TRBJ1-6,14,TRBV7-2,ASSHGSGMGSSPLH
TRBJ2-1,12,TRBV29-1,SVEGGHNYNEQF
TRBJ1-5,13,TRBV5-1,ASSPDNPNRQPQH
TRBJ2-3,12,TRBV12-3/TRBV12-4,ASSLREGPDTQY
TRBJ2-6,11,TRBV10-2,ASSGSVANVLT
TRBJ2-1,12,TRBV7-2,ASSFGVTYNEQF
TRBJ2-7,13,TRBV27,ASSLTLAGAYEQY
TRBJ2-7,12,TRBV6-5,ASSWDRVSYEQY
TRBJ1-1,14,TRBV5-1,ASNRGRAGGNTEAF
TRBJ1-6,12,TRBV6-2/TRBV6-3,ASSDRGLNSPLH
TRBJ2-7,13,TRBV20-1,SAARGGGGAYEQY
TRBJ2-1,13,TRBV20-1,SARVSSGRANEQF
TRBJ1-5,12,TRBV20-1,SAITGYSNQPQH
TRBJ2-7,10,TRBV10-3,AISGQWDRQY
TRBJ2-5,12,TRBV7-3,ASSLKASQETQY
TRBJ1-1,10,TRBV12-3/TRBV12-4,ASSLRRTEAF
TRBJ2-3,13,TRBV12-3/TRBV12-4,ASRSTQAGTDTQY
TRBJ2-5,11,TRBV5-1,ASSLFGKETQY